This T cell receptor beta chain stems from a study of blood T cell repertoires in COVID-19. Clones were read by immunoSEQ multiplex PCR, and TCRdb kept only the in-frame ones, dropping some. The sample contains under 200,000 clones, roughly 84% of which appear only once. The CDR3 is 14 amino acids. V was pared by 1 base and J by 5 bases, with 4 bases of the junction left unmatched. Germline V lookup: CDR1 SGDLS, CDR2 YYNGEE. Sequenced: PBMCs or T cells enriched from blood (not recorded which). This receptor was obtained from a man aged 55 to 70 who had recovered from COVID-19. The chain carries TRBV9 and TRBJ1-1; 8 positions agree with TRBD1. In nucleotides, the CDR3 is TGTGCCAGCAGCGTACAGGGGGCGAGAACTGAAGCTTTCTTT. Its protein product is CASSVQGARTEAFF.